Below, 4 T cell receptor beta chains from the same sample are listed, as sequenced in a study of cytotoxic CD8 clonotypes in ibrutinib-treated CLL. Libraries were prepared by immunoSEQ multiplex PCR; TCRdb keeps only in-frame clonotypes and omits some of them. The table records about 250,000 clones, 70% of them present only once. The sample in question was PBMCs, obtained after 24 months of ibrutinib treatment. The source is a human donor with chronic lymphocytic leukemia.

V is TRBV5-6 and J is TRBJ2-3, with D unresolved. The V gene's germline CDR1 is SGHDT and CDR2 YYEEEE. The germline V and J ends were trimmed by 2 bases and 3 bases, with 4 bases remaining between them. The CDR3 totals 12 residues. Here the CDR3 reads CASSLVTDTQYF. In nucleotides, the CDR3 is TGTGCCAGCAGCTTAGTAACAGATACGCAGTATTTT.

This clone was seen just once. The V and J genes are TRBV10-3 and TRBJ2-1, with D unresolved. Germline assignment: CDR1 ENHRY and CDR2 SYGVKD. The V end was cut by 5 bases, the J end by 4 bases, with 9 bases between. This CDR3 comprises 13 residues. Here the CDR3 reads CAISPDGYNEQFF. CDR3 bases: TGTGCCATCAGTCCCGACGGTTACAATGAGCAGTTCTTC.

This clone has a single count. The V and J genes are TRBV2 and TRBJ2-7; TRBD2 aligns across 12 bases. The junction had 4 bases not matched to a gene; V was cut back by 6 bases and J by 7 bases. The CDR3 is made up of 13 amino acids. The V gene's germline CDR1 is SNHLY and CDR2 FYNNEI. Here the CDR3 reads CASRWGLAGEQYF. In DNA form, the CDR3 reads TGTGCCAGCAGATGGGGACTAGCGGGTGAGCAGTACTTC.

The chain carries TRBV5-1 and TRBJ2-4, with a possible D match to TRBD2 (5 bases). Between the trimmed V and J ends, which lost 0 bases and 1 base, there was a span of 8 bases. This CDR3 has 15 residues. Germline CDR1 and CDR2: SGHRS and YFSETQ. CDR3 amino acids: CASSLEREAKNIQYF. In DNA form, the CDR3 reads TGCGCCAGCAGCTTGGAAAGGGAGGCCAAAAACATTCAGTACTTC.